The present T cell receptor (beta chain) was sequenced within a study of CD8+ T cells in alopecia areata. The study, taken as a whole, reports: There were also resident alphabeta T cells of normal skin sequenced in scalp samples. Possibly as an HLA-related effect, TCR sharing across patients appeared less clear than in mice. Clonality exceeded that of normal scalp in lesional scalp, most notably in alopecia totalis/universalis.

The CDR3 loop spans 17 amino acids. The ends lost 1 base at V and 0 bases at J; junction bases unmatched: 6. Looked up from germline, CDR1 is SGHTA and CDR2 is FQGNSA. Isolated RNA was reverse transcribed into cDNA used as the sequencing template. The repertoire was sequenced with immunoSEQ multiplex PCR; TCRdb's copy has only in-frame clones and lacks some. The sample lists 120,000 to 150,000 clones; less than 75% were seen once. Of note for this clone: Its cognate antigen is unknown.

Sorting from PBMCs produced CD4+ and CD8+ T cells. V is TRBV7-2 and J is TRBJ2-1, with 7 bases aligning to TRBD2. Sample: CD8+ T cells sorted from blood. This TCR was sampled from a human donor in good health. The CDR3 here is CASSLVGAGPSYNEQFF. DNA for the CDR3: TGTGCCAGCAGCTTAGTAGGAGCGGGGCCCTCCTACAATGAGCAGTTCTTC. The whole variable domain, remainder taken from reference TRBV7-2 and TRBJ2-1, is GAGVSQSPSNKVTEKGKDVELRCDPISGHTALYWYRQSLGQGLEFLIYFQGNSAPDKSGLPSDRFSAERTGGSVSTLTIQRTQQEDSAVYLCASSLVGAGPSYNEQFFGPGTRLTVL.